Each of the 21 T cell receptor beta chains below was sequenced from the same sample in a study of identical twins. MiXCR was run by TCRdb on the 5' RACE reads, yielding one entry per CDR3 protein. Here the sample spans around 490,000 distinct CDR3 sequences, 20% to 25% being singletons. This sample was shared with a second study, whose subject was yellow fever vaccine responses in identical twins.

The material sequenced was CD4+ T cells sorted from blood. The receptors derive from a young woman in good health.

The chain combines TRBV12-3 or TRBV12-4 with TRBJ2-2; D ambiguous. The CDR3 covers 14 residues. V lost 10 bases and J lost 3, with 15 bases in between. The CDR3 bases are TGTGCCACCCTGGGGTGGCCCGACACCGGGGAGCTGTTTTTT. It encodes CATLGWPDTGELFF.

This clonotype was detected a few times. The J gene is TRBJ2-5, the V gene TRBV6-1; D is perhaps TRBD2 (5 bases). Trimming pared 1 base from V and 2 bases from J, leaving 8 bases between. From germline, CDR1 is MNHNS and CDR2 SASEGT. This CDR3 region has 14 residues. In nucleotides, the CDR3 is TGTGCCAGCAGTGAAGGGGCGGGTCAAGAGACCCAGTACTTC. Translating gives CASSEGAGQETQYF.

The V call is TRBV5-1, the J call TRBJ1-1, with 9 nucleotides matching TRBD1. This CDR3 has 13 residues. The J segment lost 8 bases and the V segment lost 2 bases, leaving 4 bases of the junction unmatched. Germline values: CDR1 SGHRS, CDR2 YFSETQ. CDR3 sequence (DNA): TGCGCCAGCAGCTTCGACAGGGGGTTGGAAGCTTTCTTT. Translated, it gives CASSFDRGLEAFF.

This clonotype was picked up a small number of times. The V call is TRBV27, the J call TRBJ1-1; D remains ambiguous. V was clipped by 4 bases and J by 0 bases, with 9 bases between them. Per the germline V gene, CDR1 is MNHEY and CDR2 is SMNVEV (reference sequence). The CDR3 is 14 residues long. The CDR3 bases are TGTGCCAGCAGTTATCGCAGAATGAACACTGAAGCTTTCTTT. Protein product: CASSYRRMNTEAFF.

The rearrangement links TRBV19 to TRBJ1-6, with TRBD1 matching over 10 bases. CDR3 length: 15 amino acids. Germline V gene lookup returns CDR1 LNHDA and CDR2 SQIVND (reference sequence). Losses at the gene ends were 4 bases for V and 10 bases for J; bases not matched to a gene: 7. CDR3 residues: CASSTGTGVLSPLHF. The CDR3, as DNA: TGTGCCAGTAGTACCGGGACAGGGGTTCTGTCACCCCTCCACTTT. The full variable domain, completed using reference TRBV19 and TRBJ1-6, is DGGITQSPKYLFRKEGQNVTLSCEQNLNHDAMYWYRQDPGQGLRLIYYSQIVNDFQKGDIAEGYSVSREKKESFPLTVTSAQKNPTAFYLCASSTGTGVLSPLHFGNGTRLTVT.

There are a few counts of this clonotype. The chain uses TRBV9 and TRBJ1-5; perhaps TRBD1 as D (6 bases). CDR3 length: 14 residues. Germline CDR1 reads SGDLS; CDR2 reads YYNGEE. Between the trimmed V and J ends, which lost 0 bases and 5 bases, there was a span of 9 bases. In nucleotides, the CDR3 is TGTGCCAGCAGCGTAGGGACAGCGGATCAGCCCCAGCATTTT. Its translation: CASSVGTADQPQHF.

This clonotype was recorded a few times. The chain joins TRBV6-5 to TRBJ2-1; TRBD2 matches 8 bases. Germline V gene lookup returns CDR1 MNHEY and CDR2 SVGAGI. This CDR3 is built from 16 residues. V trimming: 3 bases; J trimming: 4 bases; junction bases outside the gene matches: 8. The CDR3 loop is CASSYAGGQTYNEQFF. Here the CDR3 DNA reads TGTGCCAGCAGTTATGCGGGGGGCCAGACATACAATGAGCAGTTCTTC.

V usage is TRBV20-1 and J usage is TRBJ2-7; 8 bases are shared with TRBD2. The CDR3 consists of 14 residues. V gave up 7 bases and J gave up 2 bases; unmatched junction bases: 10. Per germline, CDR1 DFQATT and CDR2 SNEGSKA (reference sequence). The CDR3, as DNA: TGCAGTGTACTCGTAGCGGGGAATACCTACGAGCAGTACGTC. Its protein product is CSVLVAGNTYEQYV.

This clonotype has just a few counts. The rearrangement joins TRBV10-1 to TRBJ2-1; TRBD1 might be the D (6 bases). V was pared by 7 bases and J by 8 bases, with 15 bases between. The germline CDR1 and CDR2 sequences are WNHNN and SYGVQD (reference sequence). This CDR3 has 13 amino acids. CDR3 protein: CASNRKAGDEQFF. In DNA, the CDR3 is TGCGCCAGCAATAGAAAGGCAGGGGATGAGCAGTTCTTC.

In this sample, this clonotype turned up a few times. The gene calls are TRBV12-3 or TRBV12-4 and TRBJ2-3; TRBD1 or TRBD2 may be the D gene (5 bases each). The CDR3 contains 14 residues. Trimming took off 8 bases at V and 2 bases at J, with 14 bases between the two ends. CDR3 amino acids: CASLGRAYTDTQYF. The CDR3 DNA reads TGTGCCAGCCTGGGGCGGGCATACACAGATACGCAGTATTTT.

Only a few counts were recorded for this clonotype. This rearrangement joins TRBV7-8 to TRBJ1-2; 9 positions match TRBD1. Germline-derived CDR1 and CDR2 are SGHVS and FQNEAQ. V lost 5 bases and J lost 0; bases outside the gene matches: 7. This CDR3 spans 16 amino acids. The CDR3 spells CASSNSGTGSNYGYTF. For the CDR3, the DNA is TGTGCCAGCAGCAATTCCGGGACAGGGTCTAACTATGGCTACACCTTC.

V gene TRBV10-3 combines with J gene TRBJ2-2; TRBD2 might be the D (5 bases). This CDR3 spans 16 amino acids. Germline V gene sequence: CDR1 ENHRY, CDR2 SYGVKD. Trimming removed 4 bases at V and 3 bases at J, with 15 bases between. In nucleotides, the CDR3 is TGTGCCATCAGTGGGGGAGCGGCGACCCACACCGGGGAGCTGTTTTTT. Its protein product is CAISGGAATHTGELFF.

The rearrangement links TRBV6-5 to TRBJ2-2, with 8 bases identical to TRBD2. CDR3 length: 16 amino acids. Unmatched junction bases numbered 10, after V lost 2 bases and J lost 8 bases. Germline assignment: CDR1 MNHEY and CDR2 SVGAGI. This CDR3 is CASSYVLAGRGGELFF. The CDR3 nucleotides read TGTGCCAGCAGTTACGTCCTAGCGGGCCGAGGGGGGGAGCTGTTTTTT.

A few counts support this clonotype. This chain links TRBV2 with TRBJ2-1, with D maybe TRBD2 (5 bases). The CDR3 has 12 residues. Germline V gene data show CDR1 as SNHLY and CDR2 as FYNNEI. V was trimmed by 11 bases and J by 8 bases, leaving 16 bases between them. The CDR3 sequence: CAATLEGHEQFF. DNA of the CDR3: TGTGCCGCAACTCTAGAGGGCCATGAGCAGTTCTTC.

This clonotype turned up a few times. The gene calls are TRBV5-6 and TRBJ2-6; the D gene is possibly TRBD1 (7 bases). This CDR3 spans 18 amino acids. From germline, CDR1 is SGHDT and CDR2 YYEEEE. V was clipped by 4 bases and J by 4 bases, with 21 bases between them. The CDR3 loop reads CASSPRQGGLLGANVLTF. CDR3 sequence (DNA): TGTGCCAGCAGCCCCCGACAGGGAGGATTACTCGGGGCCAACGTCCTGACTTTC.

The chain recombines TRBV19 with TRBJ2-1, with a weak D call TRBD2 (6 bases). CDR1 LNHDA and CDR2 SQIVND come from the germline V gene (reference sequence). V dropped 1 base and J dropped 3 bases, with 10 bases sitting between them. This CDR3 spans 15 amino acids. The CDR3 DNA is TGTGCCAGTAGTATAGGGGGCGGGGACTACAATGAGCAGTTCTTC. It yields the protein CASSIGGGDYNEQFF.

This sequence joins TRBV5-4 and TRBJ1-6; the D is unclear. The CDR3 loop spans 13 amino acids. Germline values: CDR1 SGHNT, CDR2 YYREEE (reference sequence). V dropped 7 bases and J dropped 9 bases, with 14 bases sitting between them. The CDR3 reads CASGSEVFSPLHF. The CDR3 DNA sequence: TGTGCCAGCGGAAGCGAGGTTTTTTCACCCCTCCACTTT.

The chain combines TRBV12-5 with TRBJ2-3, with D unclear. Germline V gives CDR1 LGHNT, CDR2 FRNRAP. Trimming stripped 6 bases from V and 0 bases from J, with 22 bases between. The CDR3 loop spans 18 amino acids. As DNA, the CDR3 is TGTGCTAGTGGCCCGTCGGAGAAGGGTATTCCTAGCACAGATACGCAGTATTTT. Its translation is CASGPSEKGIPSTDTQYF.

In this sample, this clonotype turned up a few times. This chain connects TRBV3-1 to TRBJ1-1; D ambiguous. Trimming stripped 3 bases from V and 1 base from J, with 9 bases between. This CDR3 is built from 14 residues. CDR1 and CDR2 (germline): LGHDT, YNNKEL (reference sequence). The CDR3 bases are TGTGCCAGCAGCCAGTTTACTAGGAACACTGAAGCTTTCTTT. It is translated as CASSQFTRNTEAFF.

V is TRBV18 and J is TRBJ2-1; perhaps TRBD2 as D (5 bases). The CDR3 runs 16 residues. The germline CDR1 and CDR2 sequences are KGHSH and LQKENI. V was pared by 5 bases and J by 0 bases, with 14 bases between. The CDR3 region is CASSSSEGSSYNEQFF. CDR3 in DNA: TGTGCCAGCTCAAGTTCCGAGGGAAGCTCCTACAATGAGCAGTTCTTC.

This clonotype was found a few times. This rearrangement joins TRBV11-2 to TRBJ2-1; tentatively, D is TRBD1 (5 bases). Per germline, CDR1 SGHAT and CDR2 FQNNGV. Trimming pared 0 bases from V and 8 bases from J, leaving 11 bases between. This CDR3 has 14 amino acids. The CDR3 region has the DNA TGTGCCAGCAGCTTAGAACGGTCCAGGGATGAGCAGTTCTTC. Translating it yields CASSLERSRDEQFF. The variable domain in full, completed from reference TRBV11-2 and TRBJ2-1, reads EAGVAQSPRYKIIEKRQSVAFWCNPISGHATLYWYQQILGQGPKLLIQFQNNGVVDDSQLPKDRFSAERLKGVDSTLKIQPAKLEDSAVYLCASSLERSRDEQFFGPGTRLTVL.